These T cell receptor beta chains were read from a single sample in a study of blood T cell repertoires in COVID-19. Clones were sequenced by immunoSEQ multiplex PCR, and TCRdb holds only the in-frame ones, with some missing. The data show 300,000 to 450,000 clones, 88% seen once. The sample consisted of PBMCs or T cells enriched from blood (not recorded which). These receptors were obtained from a woman aged 25 to 45 who had been exposed to COVID-19. The CDR3 runs from the conserved cysteine through the conserved F or W. D genes are given only for firm matches. Not every row has a clone size; where given, it reads once, few, many or a size class.

j_gene	d_gene	abundance	v_gene	CDR3aa	CDR3nt
TRBJ2-1	TRBD2	.	TRBV29-1	CSVVMLAGGFNEQFF	TGCAGCGTGGTTATGCTAGCGGGAGGTTTCAATGAGCAGTTCTTC
TRBJ1-2	.	.	TRBV19	CASSSQTGVNYGYTF	TGTGCCAGTAGTTCGCAGACAGGCGTTAACTATGGCTACACCTTC
TRBJ2-7	.	.	TRBV27	CASSSLSYEQYF	TGTGCCAGCAGTTCCCTCTCCTACGAGCAGTACTTC
TRBJ2-3	TRBD2	few	TRBV5-1	CASSPGDGLADTQYF	TGCGCCAGCAGCCCCGGGGACGGACTAGCGGATACGCAGTATTTT
TRBJ1-2	.	few	TRBV12-3/TRBV12-4	CASSDSISYGYTF	TGTGCCAGCAGCGACAGTATAAGCTATGGCTACACCTTC
TRBJ2-5	TRBD2	once	TRBV5-1	CASSGLLGRGQETQYF	TGCGCCAGCAGCGGGCTGCTGGGGAGGGGCCAAGAGACCCAGTACTTC
TRBJ2-3	TRBD2	.	TRBV23-1	CASSQSGGVNVCTDTQYF	TGCGCCAGCAGTCAATCGGGGGGGGTGAACGTATGCACAGATACGCAGTATTTT
TRBJ1-1	TRBD1	.	TRBV7-9	CASSLALRQGVEAFF	TGTGCCAGCAGCTTAGCGCTTCGGCAGGGGGTTGAAGCTTTCTTT
TRBJ2-5	TRBD2	.	TRBV4-2	CASSPEREQETQYF	TGTGCCAGCAGCCCCGAGCGGGAACAAGAGACCCAGTACTTC
TRBJ2-2	.	.	TRBV15	CATSSGTRLNTGELFF	TGTGCCACCAGCAGTGGGACACGCCTGAACACCGGGGAGCTGTTTTTT
TRBJ2-7	TRBD2	once	TRBV4-2	CASSPSLTSGGTNYEQYF	TGTGCCAGCAGCCCCTCTCTAACTAGCGGGGGCACAAACTACGAGCAGTACTTC
TRBJ2-1	.	.	TRBV27	CASSPRTGSYNEQFF	TGTGCCAGCAGTCCAAGGACTGGCTCCTACAATGAGCAGTTCTTC
TRBJ1-2	.	.	TRBV3-1/TRBV3-2	CASSQEGASGYTF	TGTGCCAGCAGCCAAGAAGGGGCCTCCGGCTACACCTTC
TRBJ2-6	.	.	TRBV30	CAWTGANVLTF	TGTGCCTGGACGGGGGCCAACGTCCTGACTTTC
TRBJ2-7	.	.	TRBV7-9	CASSSQGASYEQYF	TGTGCCAGCAGCTCCCAAGGGGCCTCCTACGAGCAGTACTTC
TRBJ2-1	.	.	TRBV19	CASSIIGTGSSYNEQFF	TGTGCCAGTAGTATAATCGGGACTGGGAGCTCCTACAATGAGCAGTTCTTC
TRBJ1-1	.	.	TRBV7-9	CASSSTGSEAFF	TGTGCCAGCAGCTCCACAGGGAGTGAAGCTTTCTTT
TRBJ2-7	TRBD1	.	TRBV7-2	CASSVGTAHYEQYF	TGTGCCAGCAGCGTAGGGACAGCACACTACGAGCAGTACTTC
TRBJ2-7	TRBD1	.	TRBV18	CASSPSGTGRFYEQYF	TGTGCCAGCTCACCATCGGGGACAGGCCGATTCTACGAGCAGTACTTC
TRBJ2-7	TRBD1	.	TRBV10-3	CAIRNPGTGGNEQYF	TGTGCCATCAGAAACCCCGGGACAGGGGGCAACGAGCAGTACTTC
TRBJ2-3	.	.	TRBV7-9	CASSLVGDTQYF	TGTGCCAGCAGCTTAGTCGGTGATACGCAGTATTTT
TRBJ2-3	.	.	TRBV1	CTSSQDSTSGEFTDTQYF	TGCACCAGCAGCCAAGATTCCACTAGCGGGGAATTCACAGATACGCAGTATTTT
TRBJ2-4	TRBD2	.	TRBV19	CASSMFSGSGAKNIQYF	TGTGCCAGTAGTATGTTTAGCGGGAGTGGGGCCAAAAACATTCAGTACTTC
TRBJ2-1	TRBD2	.	TRBV27	CASSLRGTSGRYNEQFF	TGTGCCAGCAGTTTACGAGGGACTAGCGGGAGGTACAATGAGCAGTTCTTC
TRBJ1-2	.	.	TRBV28	CASSIRGGYTF	TGTGCCAGCAGTATAAGGGGAGGCTACACCTTC
TRBJ2-7	.	.	TRBV29-1	CSVVPTVYEQYF	TGCAGCGTTGTCCCCACAGTCTACGAGCAGTACTTC
TRBJ1-6	.	.	TRBV21-1	CASSKEWDRGSSLHF	TGTGCCAGCAGCAAAGAGTGGGACAGGGGATCTTCCCTCCACTTT
TRBJ1-5	TRBD1	.	TRBV19	CASRHTGGQGGQPQHF	TGTGCCAGTAGACACACCGGGGGACAGGGAGGTCAGCCCCAGCATTTT
TRBJ2-3	TRBD2	.	TRBV7-9	CASSPGTSGRWGPDTQYF	TGTGCCAGCAGCCCTGGGACTAGCGGGAGGTGGGGACCTGACACGCAGTATTTT
TRBJ1-1	TRBD1	.	TRBV5-1	CASSILPTGTEVLSFF	TGCGCCAGCAGTATTCTCCCGACCGGGACAGAAGTTTTGTCTTTCTTT
TRBJ1-4	.	.	TRBV3-1/TRBV3-2	CASSQDLATGYDEKLFF	TGTGCCAGCAGCCAAGATTTGGCCACAGGGTACGATGAAAAACTGTTTTTT
TRBJ1-5	TRBD1	.	TRBV18	CASSPQGDQPQHF	TGTGCCAGCTCACCTCAGGGGGATCAGCCCCAGCATTTT
TRBJ2-1	TRBD2	.	TRBV7-8	CASRPGLEGLTEQFF	TGTGCCAGCAGACCAGGACTAGAAGGACTTACTGAGCAGTTCTTC
TRBJ2-2	.	.	TRBV6-6	CASSVPLQVGELFF	TGTGCCAGCAGTGTTCCCCTACAGGTCGGGGAGCTGTTTTTT
TRBJ1-3	.	.	TRBV19	CASSILQGTGNTIYF	TGTGCCAGTAGTATTCTGCAGGGCACTGGAAACACCATATATTTT
TRBJ1-3	.	.	TRBV5-1	CASSLEGPGSGNTIYF	TGCGCCAGCAGCTTGGAAGGTCCGGGGTCTGGAAACACCATATATTTT
TRBJ1-1	TRBD1	.	TRBV25-1	CASSPATGQGGSYGEAFF	TGTGCCAGCAGCCCAGCGACGGGACAGGGGGGAAGTTATGGCGAAGCTTTCTTT
TRBJ1-4	.	.	TRBV6-6	CASSQPGDNEKLFF	TGTGCCAGCAGTCAGCCCGGGGATAATGAAAAACTGTTTTTT
TRBJ2-3	.	.	TRBV7-3	CASSLMGVADTQYF	TGTGCCAGCAGCTTGATGGGAGTAGCAGATACGCAGTATTTT
TRBJ1-1	.	.	TRBV9	CASSVDAGMGTEAFF	TGTGCCAGCAGCGTAGACGCGGGGATGGGCACTGAAGCTTTCTTT
TRBJ2-1	.	few	TRBV27	CASRAGPNGGGDEQFF	TGTGCCAGCAGGGCAGGACCCAACGGAGGGGGCGATGAGCAGTTCTTC
TRBJ2-1	.	.	TRBV6-5	CASSYSRANNEQFF	TGTGCCAGCAGTTATAGCAGAGCCAACAATGAGCAGTTCTTC
TRBJ1-3	.	.	TRBV9	CASSTGPGNTIYF	TGTGCCAGCAGCACGGGTCCTGGAAACACCATATATTTT
TRBJ1-5	TRBD1	.	TRBV28	CASSPGDRGSNQPQHF	TGTGCCAGCAGTCCAGGGGACAGGGGAAGCAATCAGCCCCAGCATTTT
TRBJ2-1	TRBD1	.	TRBV10-2	CASRQDRGQWDEQFF	TGCGCCAGCAGACAAGACAGGGGGCAGTGGGATGAGCAGTTCTTC
TRBJ1-1	.	.	TRBV10-3	CAISETPGIQAFF	TGTGCCATCAGTGAGACACCAGGGATCCAAGCTTTCTTT
TRBJ1-4	.	.	TRBV11-2	CASSARVAARQGNNEKLFF	TGTGCCAGCAGCGCCCGGGTCGCGGCCCGGCAGGGAAATAATGAAAAACTGTTTTTT
TRBJ1-5	TRBD1	.	TRBV28	CASSLWTGGGYSNQPQHF	TGTGCCAGCAGTTTATGGACAGGGGGCGGGTATAGCAATCAGCCCCAGCATTTT
TRBJ1-2	TRBD1	once	TRBV3-1/TRBV3-2	CASSQATGGRDYGYTF	TGTGCCAGCAGCCAAGCTACAGGGGGACGGGACTATGGCTACACCTTC
TRBJ1-1	.	.	TRBV28	CASTRIGMNTEAFF	TGTGCCAGCACCCGGATCGGGATGAACACTGAAGCTTTCTTT
TRBJ2-7	TRBD1	.	TRBV19	CASSTPRQGSYEQYF	TGTGCCAGTAGTACACCACGACAGGGGTCCTACGAGCAGTACTTC
TRBJ2-7	TRBD2	.	TRBV6-5	CASSYDLAGAYEQYF	TGTGCCAGCAGTTACGACCTAGCGGGAGCCTACGAGCAGTACTTC
TRBJ1-6	.	.	TRBV6-5	CAGKPQVLGGSPLHF	TGTGCGGGCAAGCCCCAAGTCTTAGGTGGTTCACCCCTCCACTTT
TRBJ2-6	.	.	TRBV5-4	CASVRLAFSGGANVLTF	TGTGCCAGCGTCCGTCTAGCGTTTTCGGGTGGGGCCAACGTCCTGACTTTC
TRBJ2-5	.	.	TRBV2	CASSEGSGLGETQYF	TGTGCCAGCAGTGAAGGGTCAGGGCTGGGGGAGACCCAGTACTTC